A selection of T cell receptor beta chains follows, all from one sample in a study of CD8 T cells in ankylosing spondylitis. TCRdb itself ran the 5' RACE reads through MiXCR, one entry per CDR3 protein. The sample holds 200,000 to 300,000 distinct CDR3 sequences; roughly a tenth are singletons and the top ten take 2.6%. Sequenced material: blood, either unsorted or a sorted T cell fraction (not recorded which). These receptors came from a male donor with ankylosing spondylitis or in good health (not recorded which). Each CDR3 is given with its conserved first and last residue. The order of the fields is D gene, clone size, J gene, V gene, CDR3 protein, CDR3 DNA. A D gene is named only where the DNA matches it firmly. A clone size is listed for some rows: how often the clone was seen (once, few, many), or a class if it is expanded.

D gene: .
clone size: .
J gene: TRBJ2-3
V gene: TRBV7-9
CDR3 protein: CASPQARGASTDTQYF
CDR3 DNA: TGTGCCAGCCCCCAGGCTAGGGGAGCCAGCACAGATACGCAGTATTTT

D gene: .
clone size: .
J gene: TRBJ2-1
V gene: TRBV21-1
CDR3 protein: CASSKEASEHSYNEQFF
CDR3 DNA: TGTGCCAGCAGCAAAGAGGCTAGCGAACACTCCTACAATGAGCAGTTCTTC

D gene: TRBD2
clone size: .
J gene: TRBJ2-4
V gene: TRBV20-1
CDR3 protein: CSAREGLAGGQDIQYF
CDR3 DNA: TGCAGTGCTAGGGAGGGACTAGCGGGAGGGCAGGACATTCAGTACTTC

D gene: TRBD1
clone size: .
J gene: TRBJ1-2
V gene: TRBV10-3
CDR3 protein: CAISETQQGSLLYGYTF
CDR3 DNA: TGTGCCATCAGTGAGACCCAACAGGGGTCGCTCCTCTATGGCTACACCTTC

D gene: .
clone size: few
J gene: TRBJ1-3
V gene: TRBV13
CDR3 protein: CASSLGPTETGNTIYF
CDR3 DNA: TGTGCCAGCAGCTTAGGCCCTACAGAGACTGGAAACACCATATATTTT

D gene: .
clone size: many
J gene: TRBJ1-3
V gene: TRBV20-1
CDR3 protein: CSAGAGGPGNTIYF
CDR3 DNA: TGCAGTGCCGGAGCGGGGGGCCCTGGAAACACCATATATTTT

D gene: .
clone size: .
J gene: TRBJ2-2
V gene: TRBV2
CDR3 protein: CASSAGTPTGELFF
CDR3 DNA: TGTGCCAGCAGCGCCGGGACACCGACCGGGGAGCTGTTTTTT

D gene: TRBD1
clone size: many
J gene: TRBJ2-7
V gene: TRBV7-6
CDR3 protein: CASSLGTDLYEQYF
CDR3 DNA: TGTGCCAGCAGTCTCGGGACAGACCTTTACGAGCAGTACTTC

D gene: TRBD1
clone size: many
J gene: TRBJ2-7
V gene: TRBV5-1
CDR3 protein: CASSPTGGSYEQYF
CDR3 DNA: TGCGCCAGCAGCCCGACAGGGGGATCCTACGAGCAGTACTTC

D gene: TRBD2
clone size: .
J gene: TRBJ2-1
V gene: TRBV27
CDR3 protein: CASSPRDYYNEQFF
CDR3 DNA: TGTGCCAGCAGTCCCCGGGACTACTACAATGAGCAGTTCTTC

D gene: TRBD1
clone size: many
J gene: TRBJ2-3
V gene: TRBV6-6
CDR3 protein: CASSQNGLDRGIDTQYF
CDR3 DNA: TGTGCCAGCAGCCAAAACGGGTTGGACAGGGGGATAGATACGCAGTATTTT

D gene: .
clone size: few
J gene: TRBJ1-4
V gene: TRBV20-1
CDR3 protein: CSAPLSGEKLFF
CDR3 DNA: TGCAGTGCGCCACTGAGTGGAGAAAAACTGTTTTTT

D gene: TRBD1
clone size: few
J gene: TRBJ1-3
V gene: TRBV20-1
CDR3 protein: CSAADRANGNTIYF
CDR3 DNA: TGCAGTGCTGCAGACAGGGCGAACGGAAACACCATATATTTT

D gene: .
clone size: many
J gene: TRBJ2-1
V gene: TRBV10-3
CDR3 protein: CAISDPGLSISYNEQFF
CDR3 DNA: TGTGCCATCAGTGACCCGGGACTCTCCATCTCCTACAATGAGCAGTTCTTC

D gene: .
clone size: many
J gene: TRBJ2-5
V gene: TRBV20-1
CDR3 protein: CSARVPSRGTQYF
CDR3 DNA: TGCAGTGCTAGAGTACCTAGCCGGGGGACCCAGTACTTC

D gene: TRBD1
clone size: few
J gene: TRBJ2-7
V gene: TRBV30
CDR3 protein: CAWSVKARQGTYEQYF
CDR3 DNA: TGTGCCTGGAGTGTAAAAGCCCGACAGGGGACCTACGAGCAGTACTTC

D gene: TRBD2
clone size: .
J gene: TRBJ2-1
V gene: TRBV7-2
CDR3 protein: CASSKTLAGASYNEQFF
CDR3 DNA: TGTGCCAGCAGCAAGACACTAGCGGGGGCCTCCTACAATGAGCAGTTCTTC

D gene: .
clone size: few
J gene: TRBJ2-4
V gene: TRBV5-1
CDR3 protein: CASSLDIQYF
CDR3 DNA: TGCGCCAGCAGCTTGGACATTCAGTACTTC

D gene: TRBD1
clone size: many
J gene: TRBJ1-5
V gene: TRBV5-5
CDR3 protein: CASSLTGDNQPQHF
CDR3 DNA: TGTGCCAGCAGCTTGACAGGGGACAATCAGCCCCAGCATTTT

D gene: TRBD1
clone size: many
J gene: TRBJ2-7
V gene: TRBV28
CDR3 protein: CASTGGRYEQYF
CDR3 DNA: TGTGCCAGCACAGGGGGCAGATACGAGCAGTACTTC

D gene: .
clone size: many
J gene: TRBJ2-7
V gene: TRBV3-1
CDR3 protein: CASSPLGPGAYEQYF
CDR3 DNA: TGTGCCAGCAGCCCGCTAGGTCCCGGAGCCTACGAGCAGTACTTC

D gene: .
clone size: many
J gene: TRBJ2-1
V gene: TRBV7-2
CDR3 protein: CASSPYREAYNEQFF
CDR3 DNA: TGTGCCAGCAGCCCTTATAGGGAAGCCTACAATGAGCAGTTCTTC

D gene: TRBD1
clone size: many
J gene: TRBJ2-1
V gene: TRBV5-1
CDR3 protein: CASSFRDSSYNEQFF
CDR3 DNA: TGCGCCAGCAGCTTCCGGGACAGCTCCTACAATGAGCAGTTCTTC

D gene: .
clone size: .
J gene: TRBJ2-3
V gene: TRBV18
CDR3 protein: CASSPGPGVVADTQYF
CDR3 DNA: TGTGCCAGCTCACCAGGTCCGGGAGTAGTCGCAGATACGCAGTATTTT

D gene: TRBD1
clone size: few
J gene: TRBJ2-1
V gene: TRBV11-3
CDR3 protein: CASSSGGDRAYNEQFF
CDR3 DNA: TGTGCCAGCAGCTCAGGGGGGGACAGGGCCTACAATGAGCAGTTCTTC

D gene: TRBD1
clone size: many
J gene: TRBJ2-3
V gene: TRBV12-3/TRBV12-4
CDR3 protein: CASSPQPGQGAADTQYF
CDR3 DNA: TGTGCCAGCAGTCCTCAGCCCGGACAGGGGGCGGCAGATACGCAGTATTTT

D gene: TRBD1
clone size: few
J gene: TRBJ1-1
V gene: TRBV6-5
CDR3 protein: CASSYSRTGVTEAFF
CDR3 DNA: TGTGCCAGCAGTTACTCACGGACAGGGGTGACTGAAGCTTTCTTT

D gene: .
clone size: many
J gene: TRBJ1-1
V gene: TRBV20-1
CDR3 protein: CSAPKFGQVNTEAFF
CDR3 DNA: TGCAGTGCCCCTAAGTTCGGTCAGGTGAACACTGAAGCTTTCTTT

D gene: .
clone size: many
J gene: TRBJ2-3
V gene: TRBV7-2
CDR3 protein: CASSQSGGTQGDTQYF
CDR3 DNA: TGTGCCAGCAGCCAATCGGGCGGGACCCAGGGAGATACGCAGTATTTT

D gene: .
clone size: many
J gene: TRBJ1-4
V gene: TRBV7-8
CDR3 protein: CASSLRRTNEKLFF
CDR3 DNA: TGTGCCAGCAGCCTTCGGCGTACTAATGAAAAACTGTTTTTT

D gene: .
clone size: many
J gene: TRBJ2-6
V gene: TRBV25-1
CDR3 protein: CASSEYDDSGANVLTF
CDR3 DNA: TGTGCCAGCAGTGAATACGACGACTCTGGGGCCAACGTCCTGACTTTC

D gene: TRBD2
clone size: many
J gene: TRBJ2-7
V gene: TRBV2
CDR3 protein: CASSKTGLAGGDSYEQYF
CDR3 DNA: TGTGCCAGCAGTAAGACGGGGCTAGCGGGGGGAGATAGTTACGAGCAGTACTTC

D gene: .
clone size: many
J gene: TRBJ2-1
V gene: TRBV4-2
CDR3 protein: CASSQGQDPSYNEQFF
CDR3 DNA: TGTGCCAGCAGCCAGGGACAAGACCCTTCCTACAATGAGCAGTTCTTC

D gene: .
clone size: many
J gene: TRBJ1-3
V gene: TRBV20-1
CDR3 protein: CSARPFGGERKAGNTIYF
CDR3 DNA: TGCAGTGCTAGACCCTTCGGGGGGGAGAGAAAGGCTGGAAACACCATATATTTT

D gene: .
clone size: many
J gene: TRBJ1-1
V gene: TRBV20-1
CDR3 protein: CSAGDSLNTEAFF
CDR3 DNA: TGCAGTGCTGGCGATAGTCTGAACACTGAAGCTTTCTTT

D gene: .
clone size: many
J gene: TRBJ2-5
V gene: TRBV3-1
CDR3 protein: CASSSGAQTQYF
CDR3 DNA: TGTGCCAGCAGCTCAGGGGCACAGACCCAGTACTTC

D gene: .
clone size: few
J gene: TRBJ2-3
V gene: TRBV18
CDR3 protein: CASSLTPRAASTDTQYF
CDR3 DNA: TGTGCCAGCTCACTCACTCCCAGGGCAGCAAGCACAGATACGCAGTATTTT

D gene: .
clone size: few
J gene: TRBJ2-1
V gene: TRBV5-1
CDR3 protein: CASSLYLANEQFF
CDR3 DNA: TGCGCCAGCAGCTTGTATTTGGCCAATGAGCAGTTCTTC

D gene: .
clone size: many
J gene: TRBJ2-3
V gene: TRBV29-1
CDR3 protein: CSVVPAYTDTQYF
CDR3 DNA: TGCAGCGTTGTACCAGCTTACACAGATACGCAGTATTTT

D gene: .
clone size: many
J gene: TRBJ2-3
V gene: TRBV5-1
CDR3 protein: CASRDYGGPTDTQYF
CDR3 DNA: TGCGCCAGCAGAGACTACGGGGGACCTACGGATACGCAGTATTTT

D gene: .
clone size: many
J gene: TRBJ2-7
V gene: TRBV4-2
CDR3 protein: CASSQGQTSYEQYF
CDR3 DNA: TGTGCCAGCAGCCAAGGTCAGACGTCCTACGAGCAGTACTTC

D gene: TRBD1
clone size: many
J gene: TRBJ2-3
V gene: TRBV2
CDR3 protein: CASSVQQGRGDTQYF
CDR3 DNA: TGTGCCAGCAGTGTTCAACAGGGGCGTGGGGATACGCAGTATTTT

D gene: TRBD2
clone size: .
J gene: TRBJ2-1
V gene: TRBV6-1
CDR3 protein: CASSVTSGQSSYNEQFF
CDR3 DNA: TGTGCCAGCAGTGTAACTAGCGGGCAGAGCTCCTACAATGAGCAGTTCTTC

D gene: .
clone size: many
J gene: TRBJ2-3
V gene: TRBV20-1
CDR3 protein: CSASVAGTDTQYF
CDR3 DNA: TGCAGTGCTAGTGTTGCCGGCACAGATACGCAGTATTTT

D gene: .
clone size: .
J gene: TRBJ2-1
V gene: TRBV12-5
CDR3 protein: CATTQEEKFGSLDNEQFF
CDR3 DNA: TGTGCCACCACCCAAGAAGAAAAGTTCGGGAGTTTGGACAATGAGCAGTTCTTC

D gene: .
clone size: .
J gene: TRBJ2-2
V gene: TRBV7-9
CDR3 protein: CASSLVRTANTGELFF
CDR3 DNA: TGTGCCAGCAGCTTAGTGCGGACGGCGAACACCGGGGAGCTGTTTTTT

D gene: TRBD1
clone size: many
J gene: TRBJ2-1
V gene: TRBV5-1
CDR3 protein: CASSPTGTGAYNEQFF
CDR3 DNA: TGCGCCAGCAGCCCCACCGGGACAGGGGCCTACAATGAGCAGTTCTTC

D gene: .
clone size: many
J gene: TRBJ2-1
V gene: TRBV20-1
CDR3 protein: CSAKIGGGGYNEQFF
CDR3 DNA: TGCAGTGCTAAAATAGGCGGAGGGGGATACAATGAGCAGTTCTTC

D gene: TRBD2
clone size: .
J gene: TRBJ2-2
V gene: TRBV4-1
CDR3 protein: CASSQVVILAGARAGELFF
CDR3 DNA: TGCGCCAGCAGCCAAGTGGTGATACTAGCGGGGGCCCGAGCCGGGGAGCTGTTTTTT

D gene: TRBD2
clone size: few
J gene: TRBJ2-3
V gene: TRBV5-1
CDR3 protein: CASSSLATSGGQYF
CDR3 DNA: TGCGCCAGCAGCTCGCTAGCGACGAGCGGGGGGCAGTATTTT

D gene: .
clone size: many
J gene: TRBJ1-5
V gene: TRBV15
CDR3 protein: CATSTSGNANQPQHF
CDR3 DNA: TGTGCCACCAGCACCTCCGGGAATGCCAATCAGCCCCAGCATTTT

D gene: TRBD1
clone size: .
J gene: TRBJ1-5
V gene: TRBV6-2/TRBV6-3
CDR3 protein: CASRAEQGWNQPQHF
CDR3 DNA: TGTGCCAGCAGGGCAGAACAGGGGTGGAACCAGCCCCAGCATTTT

D gene: .
clone size: many
J gene: TRBJ2-1
V gene: TRBV4-1
CDR3 protein: CASSQVYNEQFF
CDR3 DNA: TGCGCCAGCAGCCAGGTCTACAATGAGCAGTTCTTC

D gene: TRBD1
clone size: many
J gene: TRBJ2-7
V gene: TRBV5-1
CDR3 protein: CASSSFGQGRYEQYF
CDR3 DNA: TGCGCCAGCAGCTCCTTCGGACAGGGACGCTACGAGCAGTACTTC

D gene: .
clone size: many
J gene: TRBJ1-1
V gene: TRBV5-1
CDR3 protein: CASSLNPTVNTEAFF
CDR3 DNA: TGCGCCAGCAGCTTAAACCCGACAGTAAACACTGAAGCTTTCTTT

D gene: .
clone size: many
J gene: TRBJ2-7
V gene: TRBV13
CDR3 protein: CASSLNPGPSYEQYF
CDR3 DNA: TGTGCCAGCAGCTTAAATCCGGGACCGTCCTACGAGCAGTACTTC